Described below is a single T cell receptor (beta chain) sequence and its context. This clone has only a few counts. It lacks a known antigen. No much larger clonotype is one base removed from it; base qualities were not supplied. One collaborating source in Seattle enrolled patients during active infection and followed them longitudinally through the course of disease. Collaborating institutions collected whole blood in K2EDTA tubes following their own protocols. For TCRbeta analysis, collaborators shipped samples as frozen whole blood, isolated PBMCs, or DNA extracted from either of those sample types. This sample stems from a study of blood T cell repertoires in COVID-19 (dated by TCRdb to 2019 to 2021). The study in broad terms: The collaborator samples originated in the United States, Italy and Spain and spanned the acute and convalescent phases of COVID-19. The material from the prospective study consisted of cDNA or gDNA derived from T cells, B-cell-depleted T cells, or PBMCs. Subjects who had been exposed to COVID-19, were actively infected with it, or had recovered from it provided the deeply sampled blood TCRbeta repertoires that made up the dataset. The repertoires were made available in a free public database intended to serve as a resource for research on the immune response to SARS-CoV-2. The samples were drawn from two sources: the first 160 participants of the ongoing ImmuneRACE study, and 950 to 1,500 subjects contributed by 6 global collaborators. Sample metadata almost always included a de-identified subject ID, COVID-19 status, age in years and sex. HLA class I and class II types, where available, came from metadata supplied by the sample provider rather than from assay-based typing.

TCRbeta CDR3 regions were amplified from genomic DNA using the immunoSEQ Assay, a bias-controlled multiplex PCR. In the authors' own workflow: The number of nucleated cells in each sample was estimated from the amplification of reference gene primers within the assay. Sequence reads were collapsed and filtered to measure the absolute abundance of every unique TCRbeta CDR3 rearrangement. For each sample, productive Simpson clonality was calculated as the square root of Simpson's diversity index across productive rearrangements. Entries here come from immuneACCESS through TCRdb and include only in-frame sequences with V and J called. Some clones fail to appear in such tables; in the studies checked, an unresolved V gene covers under half of the shortfall, and the cause of the remainder is unknown. V, J and clone size are those of that table, while D and trimming were read from the DNA. In this sample the table shows roughly 180,000 clones, roughly 83% of which occur a single time. Clones ranked in the top ten supply 6% to 7% of the sample.

Results the study describes overall, beyond this receptor: The quantity of clinical and demographic metadata differed by source and by participant and was supplied without curation.

The CDR3, from cysteine to phenylalanine, totals 16 residues. CDR3 DNA only is kept here, 48 bases in frame from base 1. The germline V gene (reference sequence) yields SGHNT for CDR1 and YYREEE for CDR2. V loses 4 bases at its end and J loses 8 bases; junction bases beyond the gene matches: 10. Recombination connected TRBV5-4 to TRBJ1-4; 11 nucleotides in the junction match TRBD1. This sequence was found in a woman aged 40 to 50 with COVID-19, enrolled during active disease. The sample taken for sequencing was peripheral blood. The CDR3 protein: CASSLGTGGSGEKLFF. The DNA sequence follows: TGTGCCAGCAGCCTAGGGACAGGGGGATCTGGGGAAAAACTGTTTTTT.